This T cell receptor (beta chain) derives from a study of T cells in Graves' hyperthyroidism and ophthalmopathy. For the study at large: Peripheral blood collection took place at initial diagnosis, before any treatment. General observations from the study: Most expanded thyroid clonotypes above 0.001 recurred in blood. Stable hyperthyroidism and ophthalmopathy were separated using 13 V-J signatures.

TCR beta CDR3 sequences were amplified from RNA transcripts. Primed by the HTBI set, a first-round RT-PCR was run on the TCR CDR3. TCRdb used MiXCR to reprocess the multiplex PCR reads, holding one entry per CDR3 protein. The repertoire consists of around 400,000 distinct CDR3 sequences, with 13% to 15% occurring once and the leading ten covering under 25%. This clonotype has at least ten counts. Its specificity is unknown. PBMCs were sourced from approximately 9.3 ml fresh peripheral blood. The source material was blood. The origin of this receptor is a woman aged 55-70 years with Graves' ophthalmopathy.

In nucleotides, the CDR3 is TGTGCCAGCAGTACACCCGCCGGGACTAGCTCCTACAATGAGCAGTTCTTC. Amino acids: CASSTPAGTSSYNEQFF. The chain is built from TRBV6-1 and TRBJ2-1; 8 bases line up with TRBD2. V shed 5 bases and J 0 bases; nucleotides not matched to a gene: 9. Germline loops: CDR1 MNHNS, CDR2 SASEGT. There are 17 residues in the CDR3.